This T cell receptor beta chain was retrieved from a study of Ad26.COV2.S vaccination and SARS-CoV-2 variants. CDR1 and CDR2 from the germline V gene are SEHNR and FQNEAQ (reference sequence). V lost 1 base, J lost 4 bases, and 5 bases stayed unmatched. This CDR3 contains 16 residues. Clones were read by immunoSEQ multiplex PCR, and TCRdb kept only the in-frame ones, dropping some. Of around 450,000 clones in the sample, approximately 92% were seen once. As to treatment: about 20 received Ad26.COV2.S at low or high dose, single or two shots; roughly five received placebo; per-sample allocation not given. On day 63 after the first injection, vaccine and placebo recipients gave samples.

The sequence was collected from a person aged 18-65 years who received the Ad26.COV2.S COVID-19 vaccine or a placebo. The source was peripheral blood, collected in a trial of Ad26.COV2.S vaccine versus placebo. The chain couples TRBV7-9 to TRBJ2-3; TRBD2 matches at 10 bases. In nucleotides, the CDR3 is TGTGCCAGCAGCTTAGTGGAGCGGGAGGGTTCAGATACGCAGTATTTT. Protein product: CASSLVEREGSDTQYF. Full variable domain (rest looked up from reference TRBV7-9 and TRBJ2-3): DTGVSQNPRHKITKRGQNVTFRCDPISEHNRLYWYRQTLGQGPEFLTYFQNEAQLEKSRLLSDRFSAERPKGSFSTLEIQRTEQGDSAMYLCASSLVEREGSDTQYFGPGTRLTVL.